The 10 T cell receptor beta chains below all came from one sample that was sequenced in a study of control samples from healthy donors and cancer patients. Assay: immunoSEQ multiplex PCR; the TCRdb copy retains only in-frame clones and omits some. The sample holds 90,000 to 100,000 clones, roughly 83% seen once. The sequenced sample consisted of blood. The source of these receptors is a woman aged 25 to 39 in good health.

The rearrangement uses TRBV20-1 and TRBJ1-2; TRBD1 matches at 9 bases. This CDR3 is built from 13 residues. CDR1 and CDR2 (germline): DFQATT, SNEGSKA (reference sequence). The J segment lost 6 bases and the V segment lost 3 bases, leaving 5 bases of the junction unmatched. The chain's CDR3 is CSASRRTGDGYTF. CDR3 nucleotide sequence: TGCAGTGCTAGTCGGAGGACAGGGGATGGCTACACCTTC.

This clone was seen a handful of times. The J gene is TRBJ1-1, the V gene TRBV19; D gene ambiguous. The germline V and J ends were trimmed by 3 bases and 7 bases, with 6 bases remaining between them. The germline gives CDR1 LNHDA, CDR2 SQIVND (reference sequence). The CDR3 totals 11 residues. Here the CDR3 DNA reads TGTGCCAGTAGTATCGTCGGTGAAGCTTTCTTT. Encoded protein: CASSIVGEAFF.

This chain uses TRBV7-2 with TRBJ2-1; 8 nucleotides align to TRBD2. CDR1 is SGHTA and CDR2 is FQGNSA in the germline V gene. This CDR3 is 15 amino acids long. Trimming removed 5 bases from V and 7 bases from J; junction bases left unmatched: 10. CDR3 nucleotide sequence: TGTGCCAGCAGCCAGTTGGGGCGGGGGGTAAATGAGCAGTTCTTC. This codes for CASSQLGRGVNEQFF.

Only a few counts were recorded for this clone. The chain uses TRBV6-5 and TRBJ1-3; D is uncertain. Trimming cost V 4 bases and J 0 bases, with 4 bases left between them. The CDR3 totals 13 residues. The germline V gene encodes CDR1 MNHEY and CDR2 SVGAGI. This chain's CDR3 is CASSSVSGNTIYF. The CDR3 DNA reads as TGTGCCAGCAGTTCAGTCTCTGGAAACACCATATATTTT.

The V call is TRBV5-8, the J call TRBJ1-1; D not resolved. Germline V CDR1 and CDR2: SGHTS, YDEGEE. The CDR3 has 14 amino acids. The ends were cut back, 5 bases at V and 1 base at J, with 12 bases in the middle. CDR3 coding DNA: TGTGCCAGCAGAAAGGCCGGGAGGAACACTGAAGCTTTCTTT. As protein: CASRKAGRNTEAFF.

This clone has only a few counts. The chain recombines TRBV6-4 with TRBJ2-6; the D is unclear. Germline CDR1 and CDR2: MRHNA and SNTAGT. This CDR3 has 15 amino acids. Trimming pared 3 bases from V and 4 bases from J, leaving 10 bases between. CDR3 amino acids: CASSELGSGANVLTF. CDR3 in DNA: TGTGCCAGCAGTGAGTTGGGATCCGGGGCCAACGTCCTGACTTTC.

This chain uses TRBV5-6 with TRBJ1-3; D unclear. CDR3 size: 16 residues. Trimming removed 2 bases from V and 0 bases from J, with 12 bases in between. Germline assignment: CDR1 SGHDT and CDR2 YYEEEE. The CDR3 DNA reads TGTGCCAGCAGCTTACTTGCCAGGCGCTCTGGAAACACCATATATTTT. It is translated as CASSLLARRSGNTIYF.

In the case of this clone: One end of the junction does not line up with germline, which may come from a read error. This rearrangement joins TRBV5-1 to TRBJ1-4; TRBD1 aligns across 9 bases. The CDR3 is 15 amino acids. Looked up from germline, CDR1 is SGHRS and CDR2 is YFSETQ. CDR3 residues: CANSLGQGPNEKLFF. CDR3 nucleotide sequence: TGCGCCAACAGCTTGGGACAGGGACCCAACGAAAAACTGTTTTTT.

J is TRBJ1-1 and V is TRBV29-1; 8 bases agree with TRBD1. CDR3 length: 13 residues. Germline V gene sequence: CDR1 SQVTM, CDR2 ANQGSEA. V lost 5 bases to trimming and J lost 9 bases; unmatched junction nucleotides: 11. This CDR3 is CSVKRGQDHKAFF. The CDR3 DNA sequence: TGCAGCGTTAAGAGGGGACAGGATCATAAAGCTTTCTTT.

This chain connects TRBV29-1 to TRBJ1-1, with TRBD1 identical over 9 bases. The CDR3 contains 15 residues. V shed 3 bases and J 4 bases; nucleotides not matched to a gene: 9. From germline, CDR1 is SQVTM and CDR2 ANQGSEA. The CDR3 DNA is TGCAGCGTTGATGGGCCGGGACAGGGAGCCACTGAAGCTTTCTTT. Protein sequence: CSVDGPGQGATEAFF.